The source of this TCR beta chain is a study of OX40 agonist ivuxolimab in advanced cancers. TCRdb keeps only in-frame clones here, not all; method: immunoSEQ multiplex PCR. The table has tens of thousands of clones, 80% to 90% seen once. J gave up 1 base and V 4 bases, and 5 bases lay outside the gene matches. The germline V gene has CDR1 SGHKS and CDR2 YYEKEE (reference sequence). This CDR3 is 16 amino acids long. This sequence joins TRBV5-5 and TRBJ2-1; 10 nucleotides align to TRBD2. This receptor was taken from an adult with an advanced solid tumor such as melanoma, head and neck, liver or kidney cancer. This material consisted of CD4+ or CD8+ T cells sorted from blood, taken in a trial of the OX40 agonist ivuxolimab. The CDR3 loop is CASSGTSDLSYNEQFF. CDR3 nucleotides: TGTGCCAGCAGCGGGACTAGCGACCTATCCTACAATGAGCAGTTCTTC.